One T cell receptor (beta chain) is described in this entry. Looked up from germline, CDR1 is LGHNT and CDR2 is FRNRAP. V lost 1 base, J lost 4 bases, and 9 bases stayed unmatched. The CDR3 spans 18 residues. The source of the sample is a study of blood T cell repertoires in COVID-19. The authors' processing: Amplification of reference gene primers was used by the study to estimate nucleated cell counts. Method: immunoSEQ multiplex PCR; TCRdb's copy keeps in-frame clones and lacks some. From that table come the V and J calls and clone size; the DNA was used to work out D and trimming. The table has tens of thousands of clones, more than 75% seen once.

The sequenced sample consisted of peripheral blood. The origin of this receptor is a human donor in a cohort sampled during active COVID-19. This chain uses TRBV12-5 with TRBJ2-2; 10 bases align to TRBD1. As DNA, the CDR3 is TGTGCTAGTGGTTTGGCGGGGACAGGGGTCCAATCCACCGGGGAGCTGTTTTTT. It specifies CASGLAGTGVQSTGELFF.